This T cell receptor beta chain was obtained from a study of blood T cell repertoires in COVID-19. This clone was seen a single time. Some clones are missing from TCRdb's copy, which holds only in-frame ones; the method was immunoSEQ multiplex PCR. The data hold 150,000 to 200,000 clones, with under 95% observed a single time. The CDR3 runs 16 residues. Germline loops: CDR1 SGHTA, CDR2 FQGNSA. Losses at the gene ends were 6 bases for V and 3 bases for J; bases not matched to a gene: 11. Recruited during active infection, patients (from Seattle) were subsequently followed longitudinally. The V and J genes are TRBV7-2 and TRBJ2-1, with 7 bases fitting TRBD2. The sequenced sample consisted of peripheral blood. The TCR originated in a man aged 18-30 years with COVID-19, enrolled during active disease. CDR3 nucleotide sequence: TGTGCCAGCAGTTGGCAGGGCGGGAGCTTCTACAATGAGCAGTTCTTC. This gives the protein CASSWQGGSFYNEQFF.